This T cell receptor (beta chain) is drawn from a study of CD8 T cells in Susac syndrome. Study results and caveats: Individuals included in the TCR sequencing and HLA analysis were acknowledged by the study to be relatively few in number.

This CDR3 is 13 amino acids long. V lost 2 bases and J lost 1, with 5 bases in between. The germline gives CDR1 MNHEY, CDR2 SVGEGT. Reverse transcription of about 0.5 to 1 ug RNA used random hexamers. MiXCR was run by TCRdb on the immunoSEQ multiplex PCR reads, yielding one entry per CDR3 protein. Here the sample spans roughly 110,000 distinct CDR3 sequences, roughly 94% being singletons. This clonotype has only one observation. Its antigen is still unknown. The chain recombines TRBV6-2 or TRBV6-3 with TRBJ1-1; D call uncertain. Sequencing used CD8+ T cells from PBMCs. The sequence derives from a human donor with Susac syndrome. CDR3 region: CASSYGKNTEAFF. The DNA for the CDR3 is TGTGCCAGCAGTTACGGGAAGAACACTGAAGCTTTCTTT.